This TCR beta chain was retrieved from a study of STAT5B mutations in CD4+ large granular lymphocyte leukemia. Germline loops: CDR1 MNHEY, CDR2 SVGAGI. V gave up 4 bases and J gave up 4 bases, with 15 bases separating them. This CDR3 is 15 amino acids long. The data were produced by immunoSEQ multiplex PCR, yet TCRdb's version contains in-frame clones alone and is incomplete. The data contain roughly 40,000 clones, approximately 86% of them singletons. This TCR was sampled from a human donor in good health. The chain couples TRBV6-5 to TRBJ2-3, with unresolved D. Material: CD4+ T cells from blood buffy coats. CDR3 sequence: CASSSAKTGPDTQYF. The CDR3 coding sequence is TGTGCCAGCAGTTCCGCTAAAACCGGCCCAGATACGCAGTATTTT.